This T cell receptor (beta chain) was recorded in a study of T-cell reconstitution after alpha-beta-depleted transplantation in children. This clonotype occurred a few times. The library targeted TCRbeta and was prepared with unique molecular identifiers. Using its own MiXCR run on the PCR reads, TCRdb lists one record per CDR3 protein. The sample holds around 800,000 distinct CDR3 sequences; about 16% are singletons and the top ten take about 4.6%. This CDR3 is built from 14 residues. Germline-derived CDR1 and CDR2 are MNHEY and SMNVEV (reference sequence). V trimming: 5 bases; J trimming: 6 bases; junction bases outside the gene matches: 4.

The material sequenced was PBMCs, mostly from graft donor cells, taken 360 days after TCRalphabeta/CD19-depleted stem cell transplant. This sequence joins TRBV27 and TRBJ2-1; TRBD1 agrees at 10 bases. The source is a male patient between 10 and 17 years old who had a stem cell transplant for acute lymphoblastic leukemia, so the T cells may come from the graft donor. CDR3 nucleotide sequence: TGTGCCAGCAGTGACAGGGGGCCTTTCAATGAGCAGTTCTTC. It translates to CASSDRGPFNEQFF.